The TCR delta chain described here comes from a study of gamma-delta chains in newborns, infants, children. In the study overall: Microbial exposure reportedly drives polyclonal innate γδ T cell expansion after birth.

The table lists this clone with a few counts. With only one base between it and a far larger clone, this is likely a read error. The CDR3 extends over 24 amino acids. Germline CDR1 reads TSWWSYY; CDR2 reads QGS. TCRdb processed the reads again with the CATT caller. The profile shows several thousand delta-chain clones, approximately 3.9% of them singletons. Sequencing input: blood. The chain links TRDV1 to TRDJ3, with 10 bases fitting TRDD3. This TCR was recovered from a child who was a newborn, infant or young child, either healthy, febrile or measles-vaccinated (not recorded which). CDR3 loop: CALGERRRYWGIRDRPWDTRQTFF. CDR3 sequence (DNA): TGTGCTCTTGGGGAACGCCGGAGGTACTGGGGGATTCGGGATCGACCCTGGGACACCCGACAGACGTTTTTC.